This T cell receptor (delta chain) was identified during a study of gamma-delta T cells after stem cell transplantation. By its share, this clone is medium-sized (0.01 to 0.1%). TCRdb called clones from the RT-PCR reads again using CATT. The profile covers a few thousand delta-chain clones, with 21% appearing a single time and around 26% taken by the ten largest. Germline-derived CDR1 and CDR2 are GEAIGNYY and EKD. V lost 0 bases to trimming and J lost 0 bases; unmatched junction nucleotides: 15. This CDR3 has 20 residues. This TCR came from a human donor. It is not recorded whose cells these are; they may come from a transplant donor. The rearrangement uses TRDV2 and TRDJ1, with TRDD3 matching over 10 bases. Material: gamma-delta T cells. CDR3 nucleotide sequence: TGTGCCTGTGACACCGTTCCGAGGGGGATACGAGAGAGGTACACCGATAAACTCATCTTT. This translates into CACDTVPRGIRERYTDKLIF.